This T cell receptor (beta chain) was observed in a study of T cells in Graves' hyperthyroidism and ophthalmopathy. In the study overall: Blood from the periphery was taken at initial diagnosis, before any treatment. General observations from the study: Most thyroid clonotypes with frequency above 0.001 were detected in blood.

Stable Graves' hyperthyroidism meant no ophthalmopathy progression within 18 months. Not enrolled were patients with uncontrolled infection, other autoimmune disease, pregnancy or lactation. To note about this clonotype: The antigen remains unidentified.

TCR beta CDR3 regions were amplified from RNA. The HTBI primer set was used in a first-round RT-PCR of the TCR CDR3. One entry per CDR3 protein results from TCRdb running MiXCR on the multiplex PCR reads. The sample yields just under 750,000 distinct CDR3 sequences, approximately 40% seen once. Germline V gene data show CDR1 as SNHLY and CDR2 as FYNNEI. V shed 8 bases and J 3 bases; nucleotides not matched to a gene: 8. CDR3 length: 14 residues. V and J are TRBV2 and TRBJ1-2, with 8 bases lining up with TRBD1. What was sequenced was blood. This clonotype originated in a woman between 35 and 50 years old with Graves' hyperthyroidism. Written as DNA, the CDR3 is TGTGCCAGCCGATCACAGGGGGATCACTATGGCTACACCTTC. The encoded protein is CASRSQGDHYGYTF.